These T cell receptor beta chains were read from a single sample in a study of T cell responses to AZD1222 COVID-19 vaccine. Produced via immunoSEQ multiplex PCR; TCRdb's table is partial and in-frame only. Among around 190,000 clones listed, roughly 92% were seen once. The sample was peripheral blood, taken 28 days after the second AZD1222 dose. These TCRs come from an adult who received the AZD1222 COVID-19 vaccine. Each CDR3 is given with its conserved first and last residue. Fields, in order: J gene, D gene, clone size, V gene, CDR3 protein, CDR3 DNA. D genes are given only for firm matches. Size values are once, few and many counts, or a class for expanded clones, and some rows have none.

j_gene: TRBJ2-3; d_gene: TRBD1; abundance: .; v_gene: TRBV3-1/TRBV3-2; CDR3aa: CASSLIGQGTQYF; CDR3nt: TGTGCCAGCAGCCTGATCGGACAGGGAACGCAGTATTTT
j_gene: TRBJ2-1; d_gene: .; abundance: .; v_gene: TRBV7-3; CDR3aa: CASSPGESGGDYNEQFF; CDR3nt: TGTGCCAGCAGCCCGGGGGAGTCAGGGGGTGACTACAATGAGCAGTTCTTC
j_gene: TRBJ1-2; d_gene: .; abundance: few; v_gene: TRBV6-6; CDR3aa: CASSPSGGNSYGYTF; CDR3nt: TGTGCCAGCAGTCCCTCGGGGGGCAATAGCTATGGCTACACCTTC
j_gene: TRBJ2-7; d_gene: TRBD2; abundance: .; v_gene: TRBV11-2; CDR3aa: CASSPARGGREQYF; CDR3nt: TGTGCCAGCAGCCCGGCCCGGGGGGGACGGGAGCAGTACTTC
j_gene: TRBJ2-6; d_gene: .; abundance: .; v_gene: TRBV18; CDR3aa: CASSPGGVSGANVLTF; CDR3nt: TGTGCCAGCTCACCAGGGGGTGTCTCTGGGGCCAACGTCCTGACTTTC
j_gene: TRBJ2-2; d_gene: .; abundance: .; v_gene: TRBV6-4; CDR3aa: CASSDRGDTGELFF; CDR3nt: TGTGCCAGCAGTGACAGGGGGGACACCGGGGAGCTGTTTTTT
j_gene: TRBJ1-1; d_gene: TRBD1; abundance: .; v_gene: TRBV7-6; CDR3aa: CASSPRRQGARNTEAFF; CDR3nt: TGTGCCAGCAGCCCCCGGCGACAGGGGGCGCGGAACACTGAAGCTTTCTTT
j_gene: TRBJ1-6; d_gene: .; abundance: few; v_gene: TRBV7-9; CDR3aa: CASSLSLNSPLHF; CDR3nt: TGTGCCAGCAGCTTAAGTCTGAATTCACCCCTCCACTTT
j_gene: TRBJ2-3; d_gene: .; abundance: .; v_gene: TRBV4-2; CDR3aa: CASSQDRGRTWQYF; CDR3nt: TGTGCCAGCAGCCAAGACCGGGGGAGGACTTGGCAGTATTTT
j_gene: TRBJ1-6; d_gene: .; abundance: .; v_gene: TRBV13; CDR3aa: CASSLQRAYNSPLHF; CDR3nt: TGTGCCAGCAGCTTACAGAGGGCCTATAATTCACCCCTCCACTTT
j_gene: TRBJ1-2; d_gene: .; abundance: many; v_gene: TRBV29-1; CDR3aa: CSVQQGIEYGYTF; CDR3nt: TGCAGCGTTCAACAGGGAATCGAGTATGGCTACACCTTC
j_gene: TRBJ1-4; d_gene: .; abundance: .; v_gene: TRBV2; CDR3aa: CASRPDGKNLFF; CDR3nt: TGTGCCAGCAGACCGGACGGAAAGAATCTGTTTTTT
j_gene: TRBJ1-2; d_gene: .; abundance: few; v_gene: TRBV7-2; CDR3aa: CASSLAAGLGYGYTF; CDR3nt: TGTGCCAGCAGCTTAGCGGCGGGCCTGGGGTATGGCTACACCTTC
j_gene: TRBJ2-7; d_gene: TRBD2; abundance: .; v_gene: TRBV6-5; CDR3aa: CASTPGGEKQYF; CDR3nt: TGTGCCAGCACCCCCGGGGGGGAGAAGCAGTACTTC
j_gene: TRBJ2-1; d_gene: .; abundance: .; v_gene: TRBV28; CDR3aa: CASTMDRVGGNEQFF; CDR3nt: TGTGCCAGCACCATGGATAGGGTTGGAGGGAATGAGCAGTTCTTC
j_gene: TRBJ1-5; d_gene: .; abundance: .; v_gene: TRBV2; CDR3aa: CASSGWSNQPQHF; CDR3nt: TGTGCCAGCAGTGGATGGAGCAATCAGCCCCAGCATTTT
j_gene: TRBJ1-5; d_gene: .; abundance: .; v_gene: TRBV24-1; CDR3aa: CATSAKDSRQPQHF; CDR3nt: TGTGCCACCAGTGCTAAGGACAGCCGACAGCCCCAGCATTTT
j_gene: TRBJ1-1; d_gene: .; abundance: once; v_gene: TRBV7-2; CDR3aa: CASSLDRGLNTEAFF; CDR3nt: TGTGCCAGCAGCTTAGATAGGGGCCTGAACACTGAAGCTTTCTTT
j_gene: TRBJ1-6; d_gene: TRBD1; abundance: .; v_gene: TRBV9; CDR3aa: CASSAPGQGIELHF; CDR3nt: TGTGCCAGCAGCGCCCCGGGACAGGGAATCGAGCTCCACTTT
j_gene: TRBJ2-1; d_gene: TRBD2; abundance: .; v_gene: TRBV5-4; CDR3aa: CASSLRIGLADNEQFF; CDR3nt: TGTGCCAGCAGCTTGAGGATCGGACTAGCCGACAATGAGCAGTTCTTC